Described below is a single T cell receptor beta chain sequence and its context. This sample stems from a study of blood T cell repertoires in COVID-19. Clones were read by immunoSEQ multiplex PCR, and TCRdb kept only the in-frame ones, dropping some. The profile covers around 81,000 clones, with around nine tenths appearing a single time and roughly 5% taken by the ten largest. Trimming removed 8 bases from V and 4 bases from J, with 11 bases in between. There are 12 residues in the CDR3. The sequenced material came from peripheral blood. The receptor was derived from an elderly woman with acute or convalescent COVID-19. The chain has TRBV12-3 or TRBV12-4 and TRBJ1-2; D is perhaps TRBD1 (5 bases). CDR3 sequence reads: CASLDTGYGYTF. CDR3 coding DNA: TGTGCCAGCCTGGACACGGGCTATGGCTACACCTTC.